This TCR beta chain stems from a study of Graves' ophthalmopathy and Graves' hyperthyroidism. Study-wide results and limits: The model's ophthalmopathy progression predictions had 55% to 71% sensitivity and 72.22% specificity. Detected in blood as well were most expanded thyroid clonotypes with frequency above 0.001.

RNA transcripts provided the template for amplifying TCR beta CDR3 regions. In the first round, RT-PCR was carried out with HTBI primers, and a multiplex PCR formed the second round. TCRdb recomputed calls from the multiplex PCR reads with MiXCR, one row per CDR3 protein. The sample records 340,000 or so distinct CDR3 sequences, under 20% being singletons. This clonotype was seen repeatedly, ten times or more. Its antigen is unidentified. Those donors who had ophthalmopathy presented with moderate-to-severe activity, a CAS of ≥3, a NOSPECS of ≥4 and a duration under 3 months. Researchers turned away patients with other autoimmune diseases, uncontrolled infections, pregnancy or lactation. Sequences were obtained from peripheral blood. This clonotype was sampled from an adult man with Graves' ophthalmopathy.

The CDR3 loop reads CASSFDSNQPQHF. The CDR3, as DNA: TGCGCCAGCAGCTTTGATAGCAATCAGCCCCAGCATTTT. The rearrangement links TRBV5-1 to TRBJ1-5; D is unclear. This CDR3 spans 13 amino acids. Germline-derived CDR1 and CDR2 are SGHRS and YFSETQ. Trimming took off 2 bases at V and 0 bases at J, with 3 bases between the two ends. The variable domain in full, completed from reference TRBV5-1 and TRBJ1-5, reads KAGVTQTPRYLIKTRGQQVTLSCSPISGHRSVSWYQQTPGQGLQFLFEYFSETQRNKGNFPGRFSGRQFSNSRSEMNVSTLELGDSALYLCASSFDSNQPQHFGDGTRLSIL.